The 29 T cell receptor beta chains listed next were all sequenced from one sample in a study of blood T cell repertoires in COVID-19. Profiling relied on immunoSEQ multiplex PCR, and the TCRdb table lists in-frame clones only, not all of them. The table shows 400,000 to 450,000 clones, with approximately 88% occurring only once. The sequenced sample consisted of peripheral blood. These receptors were obtained from a woman between 45 and 60 years old with COVID-19, enrolled during active disease.

The chain recombines TRBV7-9 with TRBJ1-2; a possible D gene is TRBD1 (5 bases). Germline V CDR1 and CDR2: SEHNR, FQNEAQ (reference sequence). Trimming took off 4 bases at V and 7 bases at J, with 10 bases between the two ends. The CDR3 consists of 12 residues. The CDR3 DNA sequence: TGTGCCAGCAGCTCGGGAGGGACTGGCTACACCTTC. The encoded protein is CASSSGGTGYTF.

This chain links TRBV12-3 or TRBV12-4 with TRBJ2-7; no clear D. The CDR3 length is 13 residues. The V end was cut by 4 bases, the J end by 0 bases, with 7 bases between. Written as DNA, the CDR3 is TGTGCCAGCAGTTACACACACTCCTACGAGCAGTACTTC. It translates to CASSYTHSYEQYF.

The chain carries TRBV28 and TRBJ2-7; possibly TRBD1 for D (5 bases). This CDR3 contains 13 residues. Germline V lookup: CDR1 MDHEN, CDR2 SYDVKM. V was clipped by 2 bases and J by 7 bases, with 12 bases between them. In nucleotides, the CDR3 is TGTGCCAGCAGTTTAATGGGGCTGCCAGAGCAGTACTTC. This translates into CASSLMGLPEQYF.

J is TRBJ2-5 and V is TRBV11-2; 8 bases fit TRBD2. V trimming: 3 bases; J trimming: 5 bases; junction bases outside the gene matches: 11. This CDR3 is 16 amino acids long. In germline, CDR1 is SGHAT, CDR2 FQNNGV. The CDR3: CASSLAGGQLRETQYF. The CDR3 coding sequence is TGTGCCAGCAGCTTGGCGGGGGGTCAGTTGCGTGAGACCCAGTACTTC.

The chain combines TRBV9 with TRBJ2-1, with 9 bases identical to TRBD1. The trim removed 3 bases at V and 9 bases at J, leaving 7 bases unmatched. CDR1 is SGDLS and CDR2 is YYNGEE in the germline V gene. CDR3 length equals 14 residues. The DNA of the CDR3 is TGTGCCAGCAGCGACAGGGGGCGCGGTGGTGAGCAGTTCTTC. It codes for CASSDRGRGGEQFF.

The chain is built from TRBV6-6 and TRBJ2-1, with D perhaps matching TRBD2 (5 bases). The CDR3 spans 15 residues. Trimming took 5 bases from V and 0 from J, leaving 11 bases between them. Germline V gene lookup returns CDR1 MNHNY and CDR2 SVGAGI (reference sequence). This CDR3 is CASSLERSSYNEQFF. The CDR3 coding sequence is TGTGCCAGCAGTCTTGAGCGGAGCTCCTACAATGAGCAGTTCTTC.

Remarks on this clone: Other nucleotide sequences in the sample specify the same CDR3. The chain joins TRBV3-1 (or the pseudogene TRBV3-2) to TRBJ2-7, with D possibly being TRBD1 (6 bases). Trimming took off 0 bases at V and 2 bases at J, with 8 bases between the two ends. The CDR3 is made up of 14 amino acids. The germline V gene has CDR1 LGHDT and CDR2 YNNKEL (reference sequence). The CDR3 DNA follows: TGTGCCAGCAGCCAAGACAGGGGAACCTACGAGCAGTACTTC. It encodes CASSQDRGTYEQYF.

This clone was seen only a few times. The V call is TRBV2, the J call TRBJ1-6; D not resolved. CDR1 and CDR2 (germline): SNHLY, FYNNEI. The germline V and J ends were trimmed by 6 bases and 7 bases, with 13 bases remaining between them. The CDR3 loop spans 14 amino acids. The CDR3 protein is CASRRRWENSPLHF. The CDR3 DNA is TGTGCCAGCAGACGAAGGTGGGAGAATTCACCCCTCCACTTT.

The chain links TRBV5-1 to TRBJ2-5, with 12 bases matching TRBD2. This CDR3 has 16 amino acids. Germline V lookup: CDR1 SGHRS, CDR2 YFSETQ. The trim removed 0 bases at V and 7 bases at J, leaving 7 bases unmatched. CDR3 in amino acids: CASSLASGGAVATQYF. In DNA, the CDR3 is TGCGCCAGCAGCTTGGCTAGCGGGGGGGCGGTAGCGACCCAGTACTTC.

In this sample, this clone turned up once. The chain recombines TRBV27 with TRBJ2-3, with D hard to call. Germline V lookup: CDR1 MNHEY, CDR2 SMNVEV (reference sequence). CDR3 size: 11 residues. Trimming shortened V by 8 bases and J by 6 bases, and 9 bases separated the two germline ends. CDR3 nucleotides: TGTGCCAGCGGGCTCCGGGATACGCAGTATTTT. Protein: CASGLRDTQYF.

The chain joins TRBV19 to TRBJ1-1; D remains ambiguous. Germline V lookup: CDR1 LNHDA, CDR2 SQIVND (reference sequence). This CDR3 region has 13 residues. Trimming took off 4 bases at V and 1 base at J, with 7 bases between the two ends. CDR3 bases: TGTGCCAGTAGTACCACATCGAACACTGAAGCTTTCTTT. Encoded protein: CASSTTSNTEAFF.

This clone was detected only a few times. The chain is built from TRBV4-1 and TRBJ1-2, with 9 bases that match TRBD1. The CDR3 loop spans 15 amino acids. V lost 5 bases, J lost 7 bases, and 11 bases stayed unmatched. The germline V gene has CDR1 MGHRA and CDR2 YSYEKL. Written as DNA, the CDR3 is TGCGCCAGCAGCGCCCCGGGACAGGGTCCTCGTGGCTACACCTTC. Encoded protein: CASSAPGQGPRGYTF.

V is TRBV5-1 and J is TRBJ2-1; the D is unclear. V was clipped by 1 base and J by 4 bases, with 9 bases between them. Germline CDR1 SGHRS, CDR2 YFSETQ. The length of the CDR3 is 14 residues. The CDR3 region is CASSLRLEYNEQFF. DNA for the CDR3: TGCGCCAGCAGCTTGCGACTGGAATACAATGAGCAGTTCTTC.

This clone was counted a single time. DNA for the CDR3: TGTGCCAGCAGCCAAGAATACGGAGCCAACACCGGGGAGCTGTTTTTT. As protein: CASSQEYGANTGELFF. The chain combines TRBV3-1 (or the pseudogene TRBV3-2) with TRBJ2-2; no clear D. CDR1 and CDR2 (germline): LGHDT, YNNKEL (reference sequence). The CDR3 is 16 residues long. V shed 0 bases and J shed 2 bases, with 10 bases lying between them.

This clone showed up just a few times. The V call is TRBV27, the J call TRBJ2-1, with TRBD1 matching 7 bases. CDR3 length: 16 residues. Trimming at V came to 4 bases and at J to 4 bases, leaving 10 bases not matched to a gene. CDR1 is MNHEY, CDR2 SMNVEV, per germline (reference sequence). This CDR3 is CASSSPWTGPYNEQFF. The CDR3 DNA is TGTGCCAGCAGTTCACCCTGGACAGGCCCGTACAATGAGCAGTTCTTC.

The chain joins TRBV21-1 to TRBJ2-7; the D segment call TRBD1 is taken from the table without a DNA check. TRBV21-1 is a pseudogene segment. The CDR3 contains 14 residues. CDR3 sequence reads: CASSNRQKRNEQYF. The DNA of the CDR3 is TGTGCCAGCAGCAATCGACAGAAACGCAACGAGCAGTACTTC.

The rearrangement joins TRBV5-1 to TRBJ1-6; D uncertain. Germline lookup yields CDR1 SGHRS and CDR2 YFSETQ. V lost 0 bases and J lost 7, with 8 bases in between. The CDR3 sequence is 14 residues long. The CDR3 nucleotides are TGCGCCAGCAGCTTGGGCCCCAGAAATTCACCCCTCCACTTT. It translates to CASSLGPRNSPLHF.

This clone was seen only once. This rearrangement joins TRBV28 to TRBJ1-4; no reliable D call. CDR1 and CDR2 from the germline V gene are MDHEN and SYDVKM. This CDR3 spans 12 amino acids. The V end was cut by 3 bases, the J end by 14 bases, with 13 bases between. As DNA, the CDR3 is TGTGCCAGCAGTTTCGGTGGTCTCGGGCTGTTTTTT. Protein sequence: CASSFGGLGLFF.

The chain has TRBV2 and TRBJ2-1; 8 bases map to TRBD2. CDR3 length equals 16 residues. In germline, CDR1 is SNHLY, CDR2 FYNNEI. J gave up 1 base and V 5 bases, and 7 bases lay outside the gene matches. CDR3 DNA sequence: TGTGCCAGCAGTTTCATAGCGGGGACTTCCTACAATGAGCAGTTCTTC. This gives the protein CASSFIAGTSYNEQFF.

This chain links TRBV9 with TRBJ2-1; 7 nucleotides agree with TRBD1. Germline-derived CDR1 and CDR2 are SGDLS and YYNGEE. CDR3 length: 14 amino acids. V was pared by 3 bases and J by 3 bases, with 3 bases of the junction left unmatched. The chain's CDR3 is CASSARDSYNEQFF. DNA of the CDR3: TGTGCCAGCAGCGCCCGGGACAGCTACAATGAGCAGTTCTTC.

V and J are TRBV7-3 and TRBJ2-1; 13 bases are shared with TRBD2. The length of the CDR3 is 18 residues. Losses at the gene ends were 1 base for V and 6 bases for J; bases not matched to a gene: 9. Germline lookup yields CDR1 SGHTA and CDR2 FQGTGA. CDR3 nucleotides: TGTGCCAGCAGCTTAAACCCGACTAGCGGGGGGCCCCTCAATGAGCAGTTCTTC. This sequence encodes CASSLNPTSGGPLNEQFF.

This CDR3 is CASKGLPGNTIYF. The CDR3 DNA follows: TGTGCCAGCAAGGGACTGCCTGGAAACACCATATATTTT. This rearrangement joins TRBV9 to TRBJ1-3; tentative D call: TRBD1 (5 bases). Germline CDR1 is SGDLS and CDR2 is YYNGEE. The germline V and J ends were trimmed by 6 bases and 2 bases, with 9 bases remaining between them. The CDR3 runs to 13 residues.

The chain joins TRBV5-6 to TRBJ2-2, with D perhaps TRBD1 (5 bases). CDR1 is SGHDT, CDR2 YYEEEE, per germline. This CDR3 comprises 18 residues. The ends were cut back, 4 bases at V and 0 bases at J, with 19 bases in the middle. The CDR3 region is CASSPGWSWGTNTGELFF. The DNA of the CDR3 is TGTGCCAGCAGCCCCGGGTGGAGTTGGGGCACGAACACCGGGGAGCTGTTTTTT.

The rearrangement joins TRBV19 to TRBJ2-7; TRBD2 aligns across 11 bases. Germline assignment: CDR1 LNHDA and CDR2 SQIVND (reference sequence). With V trimmed by 3 bases and J by 1 base, 5 bases remained unmatched. The length of the CDR3 is 16 residues. CDR3 bases: TGTGCCAGTAGTATCAGACTAGCGGGGACGTCCTACGAGCAGTACTTC. As protein: CASSIRLAGTSYEQYF.

This clone has a handful of counts. This chain links TRBV13 with TRBJ2-1; 9 bases align to TRBD1. This CDR3 comprises 15 residues. V was pared by 5 bases and J by 5 bases, with 7 bases of the junction left unmatched. Per the germline V gene, CDR1 is PRHDT and CDR2 is FYEKMQ (reference sequence). The CDR3 sequence: CASSRGTGLNNEQFF. The CDR3 DNA reads as TGTGCCAGCAGCCGCGGGACAGGGCTAAACAATGAGCAGTTCTTC. The whole variable domain, filled in from reference TRBV13 and TRBJ2-1, reads AAGVIQSPRHLIKEKRETATLKCYPIPRHDTVYWYQQGPGQDPQFLISFYEKMQSDKGSIPDRFSAQQFSDYHSELNMSSLELGDSALYFCASSRGTGLNNEQFFGPGTRLTVL.

This clone was seen only once. The V call is TRBV4-1, the J call TRBJ1-6; D is undetermined. Trimming removed 2 bases from V and 6 bases from J, with 5 bases in between. Germline lookup yields CDR1 MGHRA and CDR2 YSYEKL. The CDR3 runs 13 residues. The CDR3 sequence is CASSQPSNSPLHF. As DNA, the CDR3 is TGCGCCAGCAGCCAACCTTCTAATTCACCCCTCCACTTT.

This sequence joins TRBV5-6 and TRBJ1-4; 7 bases match TRBD1. The trim removed 6 bases at V and 8 bases at J, leaving 10 bases unmatched. CDR3 length: 14 amino acids. The germline gives CDR1 SGHDT, CDR2 YYEEEE. CDR3 residues: CASTPGTVPEKLFF. The DNA for the CDR3 is TGTGCCAGCACCCCCGGGACAGTACCCGAAAAACTGTTTTTT.

J is TRBJ1-4 and V is TRBV6-6; TRBD1 might be the D (5 bases). In germline, CDR1 is MNHNY, CDR2 SVGAGI (reference sequence). Trimming left V 6 bases short and J 7 bases short, with 6 bases between. This CDR3 has 11 amino acids. CDR3 sequence (DNA): TGTGCCAGCAGCGGGGGTGAAAAACTGTTTTTT. It is translated as CASSGGEKLFF.

Only a few counts were recorded for this clone. V usage is TRBV5-4 and J usage is TRBJ1-4; 8 nucleotides line up with TRBD1. Germline values: CDR1 SGHNT, CDR2 YYREEE (reference sequence). Trimming cost V 2 bases and J 0 bases; bases outside gene matches: 3. This CDR3 spans 16 amino acids. CDR3 region: CASSLNRGTTNEKLFF. DNA for the CDR3: TGTGCCAGCAGCTTAAACAGGGGGACAACTAATGAAAAACTGTTTTTT.